The next 32 T cell receptor beta chains were all read from a single sample in a study of radiation and T cells in renal cell carcinoma. Clones were read by immunoSEQ multiplex PCR, and TCRdb kept only the in-frame ones, dropping some. This repertoire shows about 130,000 clones, over 75% found once; its top ten account for over 1.5%. Time point noted: blood 2 weeks post-SBRT. Treatment noted: 15 Gy SBRT to primary tumor, nephrectomy 4 weeks later. Sequencing used blood, obtained from a patient whose treatment included radiotherapy and nephrectomy. These receptors were collected from an older woman with renal cell carcinoma.

The V and J genes are TRBV9 and TRBJ2-2, with a tentative D call TRBD1 (7 bases). Germline assignment: CDR1 SGDLS and CDR2 YYNGEE. Trimming removed 6 bases at V and 4 bases at J, with 16 bases between. The CDR3 runs 15 residues. This CDR3 reads CASTPQGGGTGELFF. CDR3 nucleotide sequence: TGTGCCAGCACCCCCCAGGGGGGCGGCACCGGGGAGCTGTTTTTT.

The J gene is TRBJ2-6, the V gene TRBV6-1; no reliable D call. Trimming cost V 0 bases and J 4 bases, with 10 bases left between them. There are 16 residues in the CDR3. Germline lookup yields CDR1 MNHNS and CDR2 SASEGT. CDR3 region: CASSEALAAGANVLTF. The CDR3 DNA reads TGTGCCAGCAGTGAAGCGCTGGCAGCCGGGGCCAACGTCCTGACTTTC.

This chain joins TRBV7-9 and TRBJ1-1; D ambiguous. The CDR3 consists of 13 residues. Germline CDR1 is SEHNR and CDR2 is FQNEAQ (reference sequence). V was shortened by 3 bases and J by 2 bases, with 7 bases between the two germline ends. CDR3 sequence reads: CASSLTLNTEAFF. CDR3 DNA: TGTGCCAGCAGCTTGACCCTTAACACTGAAGCTTTCTTT.

This clone was observed a single time. The CDR3 nucleotides are TGTGCCAGTAGTAGCCAGGGGGGATACTATGGCTACACCTTC. Protein sequence: CASSSQGGYYGYTF. The chain combines TRBV19 with TRBJ1-2, with 7 nucleotides matching TRBD1. V gave up 4 bases and J gave up 3 bases; unmatched junction bases: 5. The CDR3 totals 14 residues. CDR1 and CDR2 from the germline V gene are LNHDA and SQIVND (reference sequence).

V is TRBV28 and J is TRBJ1-2; no reliable D call. CDR3 size: 14 residues. Germline lookup yields CDR1 MDHEN and CDR2 SYDVKM. The V end was cut by 3 bases, the J end by 7 bases, with 15 bases between. The CDR3 here is CASSLVTVEGGYTF. The CDR3 region has the DNA TGTGCCAGCAGTTTGGTGACTGTGGAGGGTGGCTACACCTTC.

In the case of this clone: The same CDR3 also results from other DNA sequences found in this sample. The chain employs TRBV18 and TRBJ1-1; no clear D gene. V lost 2 bases to trimming and J lost 1 base, with 8 bases between them. This CDR3 spans 14 amino acids. From germline, CDR1 is KGHSH and CDR2 LQKENI. In nucleotides, the CDR3 is TGTGCCAGCTCACCAGGTATACAGAACACTGAAGCTTTCTTT. Protein product: CASSPGIQNTEAFF.

The rearrangement uses TRBV28 and TRBJ2-3, with TRBD1 matching 8 bases. V was clipped by 6 bases and J by 0 bases; unmatched bases: 17. This CDR3 region has 19 residues. From germline, CDR1 is MDHEN and CDR2 SYDVKM. This chain's CDR3 is CASSFQPGQADASTDTQYF. The CDR3 DNA is TGTGCCAGCAGCTTCCAACCGGGACAGGCGGACGCTAGCACAGATACGCAGTATTTT.

The chain employs TRBV6-5 and TRBJ2-7; TRBD2 matches at 9 bases. The germline V gene encodes CDR1 MNHEY and CDR2 SVGAGI. This CDR3 is built from 15 residues. Unmatched junction bases numbered 1, after V lost 0 bases and J lost 1 base. CDR3 protein: CASSYSSGSSYEQYF. CDR3 bases: TGTGCCAGCAGTTACTCTAGCGGGAGTTCCTACGAGCAGTACTTC.

V and J are TRBV5-1 and TRBJ2-1; 11 bases agree with TRBD2. With 0 bases clipped from V and 10 bases from J, the junction kept 3 bases outside the gene matches. Germline-derived CDR1 and CDR2 are SGHRS and YFSETQ. The CDR3 extends over 14 amino acids. The chain's CDR3 is CASSLGLAGYEQFF. In nucleotides, the CDR3 is TGCGCCAGCAGCTTGGGACTAGCGGGATACGAGCAGTTCTTC.

CDR3 bases: TGTGCCAGCAGCTTATGGGCCAGCTCCTACGAGCAGTACTTC. Its protein product is CASSLWASSYEQYF. The chain is built from TRBV11-3 and TRBJ2-7, with D unclear. CDR3 length: 14 residues. V lost 2 bases, J lost 0 bases, and 8 bases lay in between. CDR1 and CDR2 from the germline V gene are SGHNT and YENEEA.

The V call is TRBV4-3, the J call TRBJ1-1; 7 bases line up with TRBD1. Germline V gene data show CDR1 as LGHNA and CDR2 as YSLEER. The CDR3 has 13 residues. After removal of 5 bases from V and 8 bases from J, the junction contained 8 bases not matched to a gene. In DNA, the CDR3 is TGCGCCAGCAGCTCAAAATGGGACAGCGAAGCTTTCTTT. Its protein is CASSSKWDSEAFF.

The gene calls are TRBV19 and TRBJ1-5, with 9 positions matching TRBD1. V shed 3 bases and J 7 bases; nucleotides not matched to a gene: 10. The CDR3 extends over 16 amino acids. CDR1 is LNHDA, CDR2 SQIVND, per germline (reference sequence). The CDR3 sequence: CASSMTGQGFQQPQHF. The CDR3 region has the DNA TGTGCCAGTAGTATGACGGGACAGGGATTTCAGCAGCCCCAGCATTTT.

The chain has TRBV6-5 and TRBJ1-1; D not certain. Germline V lookup: CDR1 MNHEY, CDR2 SVGAGI. Trimming shortened V by 1 base and J by 2 bases, and 5 bases separated the two germline ends. The CDR3 is made up of 13 amino acids. CDR3 in amino acids: CASSYFINTEAFF. In nucleotides, the CDR3 is TGTGCCAGCAGTTACTTCATTAACACTGAAGCTTTCTTT.

The chain is built from TRBV10-1 and TRBJ1-5; no firm D call. With 0 bases removed from V and 6 bases from J, the gap between germline ends came to 6 bases. The CDR3 extends over 13 amino acids. Per germline, CDR1 WNHNN and CDR2 SYGVQD (reference sequence). CDR3 protein: CASSESGSQPQHF. CDR3 nucleotide sequence: TGCGCCAGCAGTGAGTCTGGAAGTCAGCCCCAGCATTTT.

The chain carries TRBV5-1 and TRBJ2-1; 11 bases agree with TRBD2. Unmatched junction bases numbered 5, after V lost 4 bases and J lost 8 bases. The CDR3 has 14 residues. The germline gives CDR1 SGHRS, CDR2 YFSETQ. CDR3 nucleotides: TGCGCCAGCAGCCTTAGCGGGGGGGCATATGAGCAGTTCTTC. Its protein product is CASSLSGGAYEQFF.

This clone was seen only a few times. The V and J genes are TRBV7-3 and TRBJ2-2, with 9 bases fitting TRBD1. Germline-derived CDR1 and CDR2 are SGHTA and FQGTGA. The CDR3 contains 18 residues. Trimming at V came to 0 bases and at J to 3 bases, leaving 8 bases not matched to a gene. CDR3 bases: TGTGCCAGCAGCTTAACGGCCTCGGGACAGGGATACACCGGGGAGCTGTTTTTT. The encoded protein is CASSLTASGQGYTGELFF.

The chain has TRBV9 and TRBJ1-4, with TRBD1 matching over 12 bases. The V gene's germline CDR1 is SGDLS and CDR2 YYNGEE. The CDR3 runs to 21 residues. The V gene end was trimmed by 4 bases and the J gene end by 3 bases; junction bases not matched to a gene: 19. CDR3 residues: CASSRKGGGTGGLGPNEKLFF. The CDR3 DNA sequence: TGTGCCAGCAGCCGGAAGGGCGGGGGGACAGGGGGCTTAGGCCCTAATGAAAAACTGTTTTTT. The variable domain in full, completed from reference TRBV9 and TRBJ1-4, reads DSGVTQTPKHLITATGQRVTLRCSPRSGDLSVYWYQQSLDQGLQFLIQYYNGEERAKGNILERFSAQQFPDLHSELNLSSLELGDSALYFCASSRKGGGTGGLGPNEKLFFGSGTQLSVL.

This rearrangement joins TRBV7-9 to TRBJ2-7, with TRBD1 matching over 7 bases. The trim removed 4 bases at V and 0 bases at J, leaving 6 bases unmatched. The CDR3 runs to 15 residues. The germline V gene has CDR1 SEHNR and CDR2 FQNEAQ (reference sequence). The CDR3 sequence: CASSSKTGSSYEQYF. CDR3 bases: TGTGCCAGCAGCTCAAAGACAGGGAGCTCCTACGAGCAGTACTTC.

V is TRBV6-5 and J is TRBJ2-7, with 8 bases identical to TRBD1. This CDR3 comprises 15 residues. The germline V gene has CDR1 MNHEY and CDR2 SVGAGI. The J segment lost 4 bases and the V segment lost 3 bases, leaving 8 bases of the junction unmatched. The CDR3 is CASSYGSRGRYEQYF. CDR3 DNA: TGTGCCAGCAGTTATGGGTCCAGGGGGCGATACGAGCAGTACTTC.

The CDR3 DNA is TGTGCCAGCTCTACCGGTCCCAAAGAGACCCAGTACTTC. Its protein is CASSTGPKETQYF. This chain links TRBV18 with TRBJ2-5; D gene uncertain. The V end lost 6 bases, the J end lost 3 bases, and 11 bases lay between the germline ends. Germline V lookup: CDR1 KGHSH, CDR2 LQKENI. The CDR3 is 13 residues long.

The CDR3 is CAISGQDRVGTEAFF. DNA for the CDR3: TGTGCCATCAGTGGCCAGGACAGGGTGGGGACTGAAGCTTTCTTT. The genes are TRBV10-3 and TRBJ1-1; 8 bases are shared with TRBD1. Germline V CDR1 and CDR2: ENHRY, SYGVKD. CDR3 length: 15 amino acids. V lost 4 bases, J lost 5 bases, and 9 bases stayed unmatched.

The chain links TRBV18 to TRBJ2-2, with TRBD1 identical over 8 bases. CDR3 length: 14 amino acids. Germline-derived CDR1 and CDR2 are KGHSH and LQKENI. The junction had 3 bases not matched to a gene; V was cut back by 3 bases and J by 6 bases. In nucleotides, the CDR3 is TGTGCCAGCTCACCTCGACAGGGGCCCGGGGAGCTGTTTTTT. It is translated as CASSPRQGPGELFF.

This chain links TRBV27 with TRBJ2-5; no clear D. Germline CDR1 and CDR2: MNHEY and SMNVEV (reference sequence). V lost 6 bases and J 0 bases, leaving 8 bases between the germline ends. CDR3 size: 13 residues. The CDR3 DNA follows: TGTGCCAGCAGAGGTAGGGACCAAGAGACCCAGTACTTC. It is translated as CASRGRDQETQYF.

The chain uses TRBV6-4 and TRBJ1-1, with D unclear. The CDR3 loop spans 13 amino acids. The V gene lost 3 bases and the J gene lost 5 bases, with 10 bases spanning the gap. Per the germline V gene, CDR1 is MRHNA and CDR2 is SNTAGT. The CDR3: CASSEGGGTEAFF. The DNA of the CDR3 is TGTGCCAGCAGTGAAGGTGGAGGTACTGAAGCTTTCTTT.

The chain couples TRBV4-2 to TRBJ2-5, with 9 positions matching TRBD2. V trimming: 0 bases; J trimming: 2 bases; junction bases outside the gene matches: 7. Germline V gene data show CDR1 as LGHNA and CDR2 as YNFKEQ. The CDR3 contains 17 residues. The CDR3, as DNA: TGTGCCAGCAGCCAAGATTCAAGCGGGGGGTGGCAAGAGACCCAGTACTTC. Encoded protein: CASSQDSSGGWQETQYF.

V is TRBV28 and J is TRBJ2-6; D possibly corresponds to TRBD1 (6 bases). Trimming took 4 bases from V and 2 from J, leaving 9 bases between them. Germline CDR1 reads MDHEN; CDR2 reads SYDVKM. CDR3 length equals 15 residues. The DNA for the CDR3 is TGTGCCAGCAGTTCAGGGGTGACTGGGGCCAACGTCCTGACTTTC. Its protein product is CASSSGVTGANVLTF.

The V gene is TRBV28, the J gene TRBJ1-6, with D hard to call. Per germline, CDR1 MDHEN and CDR2 SYDVKM. This CDR3 comprises 12 residues. V dropped 6 bases and J dropped 7 bases, with 7 bases sitting between them. The DNA of the CDR3 is TGTGCCAGCAGGCAGCCCAATTCACCCCTCCACTTT. Protein: CASRQPNSPLHF. Using reference TRBV28 and TRBJ1-6 for the parts outside the CDR3, the full variable domain is DVKVTQSSRYLVKRTGEKVFLECVQDMDHENMFWYRQDPGLGLRLIYFSYDVKMKEKGDIPEGYSVSREKKERFSLILESASTNQTSMYLCASRQPNSPLHFGNGTRLTVT.

The chain combines TRBV9 with TRBJ2-7, with D maybe TRBD1 (5 bases). The CDR3 totals 14 residues. V was pared by 1 base and J by 7 bases, with 15 bases between. In germline, CDR1 is SGDLS, CDR2 YYNGEE. The CDR3 region is CASSVSGAGEEQYF. CDR3 bases: TGTGCCAGCAGCGTAAGTGGGGCCGGAGAAGAGCAGTACTTC.

The chain couples TRBV29-1 to TRBJ1-4; TRBD1 matches 10 bases. V shed 1 base and J 0 bases; nucleotides not matched to a gene: 2. The CDR3 runs 16 residues. The germline CDR1 and CDR2 sequences are SQVTM and ANQGSEA. CDR3 nucleotide sequence: TGCAGCGTTGAAGGGGGGACAGGGGCAACTAATGAAAAACTGTTTTTT. Protein: CSVEGGTGATNEKLFF.

This clone appeared a single time. CDR3 nucleotide sequence: TGTGCCAGCAGTCCGACAGGGACCGCTTCCTACGAGCAGTACTTC. Residues: CASSPTGTASYEQYF. The chain is built from TRBV6-1 and TRBJ2-7; TRBD1 aligns across 7 bases. V dropped 5 bases and J dropped 1; count of bases not matched to a gene: 8. The CDR3 length is 15 residues. The germline V gene encodes CDR1 MNHNS and CDR2 SASEGT.

The gene calls are TRBV5-6 and TRBJ1-3, with D possibly TRBD1 on 6 matching bases. V lost 4 bases and J 4 bases, leaving 9 bases between the germline ends. This CDR3 has 13 residues. The germline V gene has CDR1 SGHDT and CDR2 YYEEEE. CDR3 residues: CASSRDIGNTIYF. The CDR3 bases are TGTGCCAGCAGCCGGGACATCGGAAACACCATATATTTT. Based on the CDR3 plus reference TRBV5-6 and TRBJ1-3, the full variable domain is DAGVTQSPTHLIKTRGQQVTLRCSPKSGHDTVSWYQQALGQGPQFIFQYYEEEERQRGNFPDRFSGHQFPNYSSELNVNALLLGDSALYLCASSRDIGNTIYFGEGSWLTVV.

A single count supports this clone. The CDR3 region is CASSRGQGWETQYF. The CDR3 bases are TGTGCCAGCAGTCGAGGACAGGGCTGGGAGACCCAGTACTTC. V gene TRBV7-2 combines with J gene TRBJ2-5; 8 bases are shared with TRBD1. The CDR3 loop spans 14 amino acids. The V segment lost 6 bases and the J segment 5 bases; nucleotides outside the gene matches: 8. Per germline, CDR1 SGHTA and CDR2 FQGNSA. The full variable domain, completed using reference TRBV7-2 and TRBJ2-5, is GAGVSQSPSNKVTEKGKDVELRCDPISGHTALYWYRQSLGQGLEFLIYFQGNSAPDKSGLPSDRFSAERTGGSVSTLTIQRTQQEDSAVYLCASSRGQGWETQYFGPGTRLLVL.